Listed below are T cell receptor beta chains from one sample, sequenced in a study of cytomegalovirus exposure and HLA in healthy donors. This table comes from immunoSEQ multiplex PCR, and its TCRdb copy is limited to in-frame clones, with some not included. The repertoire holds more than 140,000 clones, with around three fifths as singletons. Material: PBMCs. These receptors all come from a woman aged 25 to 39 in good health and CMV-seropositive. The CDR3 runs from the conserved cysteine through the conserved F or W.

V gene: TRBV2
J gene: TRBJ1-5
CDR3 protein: CASSGALPSNQPQHF

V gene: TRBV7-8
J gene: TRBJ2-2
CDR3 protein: CASSARTSNDPGELFF

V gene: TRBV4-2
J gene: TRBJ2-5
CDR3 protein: CASSQGTGTETQYF

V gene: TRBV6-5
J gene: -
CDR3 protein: CASRNPGQGSDEQYF

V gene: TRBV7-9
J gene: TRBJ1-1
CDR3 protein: CASSLAQTEAFF

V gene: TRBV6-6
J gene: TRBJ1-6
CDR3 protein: CASIGASRNSPLHF

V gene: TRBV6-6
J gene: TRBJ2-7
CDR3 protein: CASSYSGGGEQYF

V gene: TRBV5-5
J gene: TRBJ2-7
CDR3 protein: CASSLTARTSGTYEQYF

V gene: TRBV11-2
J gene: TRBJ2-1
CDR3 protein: CASSLEGARISSYNEQFF

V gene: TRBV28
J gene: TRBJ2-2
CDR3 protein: CASSQGTSSTGELFF

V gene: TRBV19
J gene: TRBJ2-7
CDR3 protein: CASSMSSGSYEQYF

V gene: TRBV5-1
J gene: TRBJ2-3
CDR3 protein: CASSKTGNTDTQYF

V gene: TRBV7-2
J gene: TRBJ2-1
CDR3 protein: CASTPGWQNNEQFF

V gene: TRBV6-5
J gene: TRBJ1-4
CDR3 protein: CASSSYDGNEKLFF

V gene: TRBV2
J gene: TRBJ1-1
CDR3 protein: CASRNPSGGLEAFF

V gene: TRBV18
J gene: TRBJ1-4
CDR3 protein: CASSPAALGEKLFF

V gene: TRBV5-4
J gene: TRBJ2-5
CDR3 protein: CASSLRDGSETQYF

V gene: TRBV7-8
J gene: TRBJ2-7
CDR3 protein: CASSLGLAVYEQYF

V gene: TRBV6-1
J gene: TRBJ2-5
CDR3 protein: CASSAPETQYF

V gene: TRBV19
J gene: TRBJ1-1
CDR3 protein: CASGGQGNTEAFF

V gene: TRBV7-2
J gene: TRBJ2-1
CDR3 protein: CASSLVLGLSYNEQFF

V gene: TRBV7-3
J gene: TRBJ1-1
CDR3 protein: CASSPRSGTEAFF

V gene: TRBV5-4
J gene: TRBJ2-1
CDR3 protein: CASSLSRLGLADNEQFF

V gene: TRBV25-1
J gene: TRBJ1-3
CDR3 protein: CASSRDSGNTIYF

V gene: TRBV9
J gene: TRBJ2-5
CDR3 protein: CASSPQEGGETQYF

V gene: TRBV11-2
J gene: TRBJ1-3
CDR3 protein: CASSPRTGGPSGNTIYF

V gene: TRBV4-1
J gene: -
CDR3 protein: CASSQDQGEQYF

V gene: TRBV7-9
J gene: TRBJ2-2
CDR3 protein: CASSFQTDGELFF

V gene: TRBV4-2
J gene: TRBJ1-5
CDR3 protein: CASSQEAGGGQPQHF

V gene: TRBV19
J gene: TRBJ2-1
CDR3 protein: CASRMTGPSRNEQFF

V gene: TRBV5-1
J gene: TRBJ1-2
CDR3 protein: CASSLAGTGYYGYTF

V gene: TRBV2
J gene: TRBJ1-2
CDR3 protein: CASRETGAYTYGYTF

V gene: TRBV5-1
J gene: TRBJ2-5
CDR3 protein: CASSLVGTREETQYF

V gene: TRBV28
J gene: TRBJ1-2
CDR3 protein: CASSQQGYDYTF

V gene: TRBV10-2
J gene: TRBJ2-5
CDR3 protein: CASRGRPGQGRETQYF

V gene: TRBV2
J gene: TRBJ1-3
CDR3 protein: CASSITVSGNTIYF

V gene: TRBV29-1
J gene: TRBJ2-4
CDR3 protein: CSVISSRGGGIQYF

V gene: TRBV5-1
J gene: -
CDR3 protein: CASSSTYEQYF

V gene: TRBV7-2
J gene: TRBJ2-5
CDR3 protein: CASSLITGGLQETQYF

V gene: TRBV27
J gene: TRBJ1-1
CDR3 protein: CASSFTNMNTEAFF

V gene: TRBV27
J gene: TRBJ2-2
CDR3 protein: CASAGTGYTGELFF

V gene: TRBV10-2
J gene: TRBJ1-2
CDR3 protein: CASTTGGNYGYTF

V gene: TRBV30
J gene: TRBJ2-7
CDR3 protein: CAWNRLASHEQYF

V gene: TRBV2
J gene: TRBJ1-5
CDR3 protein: CASRGPGSNQPQHF

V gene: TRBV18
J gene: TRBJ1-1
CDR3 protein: CASSPYGQLTMNTEAFF

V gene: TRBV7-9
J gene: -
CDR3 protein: CASSFGVTVDYEQYF

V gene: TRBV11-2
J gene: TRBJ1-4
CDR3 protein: CASSLGGQGLFF

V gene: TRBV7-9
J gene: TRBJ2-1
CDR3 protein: CASSVSGIGNEQFF

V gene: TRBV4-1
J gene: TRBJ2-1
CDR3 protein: CASSQVSGLLSGSSYNEQFF

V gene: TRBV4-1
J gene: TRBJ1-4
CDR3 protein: CASREVGAQVNEKLFF